These 9 T cell receptor beta chains originate from one sample sequenced in a study of blood T cell repertoires in COVID-19. The assay was immunoSEQ multiplex PCR, and TCRdb's table has in-frame clones only and misses some. The sample includes fewer than 120,000 clones, roughly four fifths of them seen just once. Input material: peripheral blood. Every receptor here comes from a woman aged 55-70 years with acute or convalescent COVID-19.

This clone has just a few counts. This rearrangement joins TRBV4-2 to TRBJ2-3; a possible D gene is TRBD2 (7 bases). This CDR3 has 16 residues. Trimming took off 1 base at V and 5 bases at J, with 16 bases between the two ends. Germline V gene sequence: CDR1 LGHNA, CDR2 YNFKEQ. The CDR3 reads CASSQVTGGGGDTQYF. The CDR3 DNA reads as TGTGCCAGCAGCCAAGTTACGGGGGGCGGCGGAGATACGCAGTATTTT.

This sequence joins TRBV11-3 and TRBJ2-2; D ambiguous. V was shortened by 5 bases and J by 4 bases, with 11 bases between the two germline ends. CDR3 length: 14 residues. Germline V gene data show CDR1 as SGHNT and CDR2 as YENEEA. This CDR3 reads CASSIQLRTGELFF. The CDR3 DNA sequence: TGTGCCAGCAGCATTCAGTTACGCACCGGGGAGCTGTTTTTT.

This clone was recorded a few times. The CDR3, as DNA: TGTGCCAGCAGCTCCGTGGGGGGTGAAGCTTTCTTT. Amino acid sequence: CASSSVGGEAFF. V and J are TRBV7-9 and TRBJ1-1, with a possible D match to TRBD1 (5 bases). The V end lost 4 bases, the J end lost 7 bases, and 10 bases lay between the germline ends. CDR3 size: 12 residues. Germline V gene lookup returns CDR1 SEHNR and CDR2 FQNEAQ (reference sequence).

This chain uses TRBV30 with TRBJ1-6; D is ambiguous. This CDR3 comprises 13 residues. Trimming stripped 4 bases from V and 10 bases from J, with 14 bases between. CDR1 and CDR2 (germline): GTSNPN, SVGIG (reference sequence). CDR3 bases: TGTGCCTGGAAGAGGACCACGGGGTCACCCCTCCACTTT. Translation: CAWKRTTGSPLHF.

V and J are TRBV3-1 (or the pseudogene TRBV3-2) and TRBJ1-2, with 11 bases that match TRBD1. The CDR3 consists of 14 residues. From germline, CDR1 is LGHDT and CDR2 YNNKEL (reference sequence). The V segment lost 3 bases and the J segment 7 bases; nucleotides outside the gene matches: 4. CDR3 coding DNA: TGTGCCAGCAGCCACCGGACAGGGGGCTTTGGCTACACCTTC. Its translation is CASSHRTGGFGYTF.

This clone was seen a few times. The V and J genes are TRBV6-1 and TRBJ1-1; the D is unclear. Trimming took 0 bases from V and 11 from J, leaving 10 bases between them. There are 12 residues in the CDR3. Germline V gene data show CDR1 as MNHNS and CDR2 as SASEGT. Here the CDR3 DNA reads TGTGCCAGCAGTGAAGCGAGTTCCCCCGCTTTCTTT. Translated, it gives CASSEASSPAFF.

The chain carries TRBV2 and TRBJ1-6, with D possibly being TRBD1 (5 bases). The CDR3 runs to 14 residues. Trimming stripped 2 bases from V and 9 bases from J, with 11 bases between. Germline V CDR1 and CDR2: SNHLY, FYNNEI. The CDR3 bases are TGTGCCAGCAGTGAAAGAGGGGAGGCTTCACCCCTCCACTTT. Protein product: CASSERGEASPLHF.

This clone was observed a single time. The chain couples TRBV18 to TRBJ2-3, with TRBD1 matching over 9 bases. Germline V gene data show CDR1 as KGHSH and CDR2 as LQKENI. The CDR3 is 15 residues long. The ends lost 4 bases at V and 5 bases at J; junction bases unmatched: 7. DNA for the CDR3: TGTGCCAGCTCACAAGGGACAGGGATCAGAGATACGCAGTATTTT. It translates to CASSQGTGIRDTQYF.

This clone was counted only a few times. The chain carries TRBV19 and TRBJ1-2; the D gene is possibly TRBD1 (5 bases). The germline V and J ends were trimmed by 5 bases and 7 bases, with 17 bases remaining between them. CDR3 length: 14 amino acids. CDR1 and CDR2 from the germline V gene are LNHDA and SQIVND (reference sequence). CDR3 in DNA: TGTGCCAGTAGTGGCGGCCGGATAGGGGTTGGCTACACCTTC. Its protein is CASSGGRIGVGYTF.